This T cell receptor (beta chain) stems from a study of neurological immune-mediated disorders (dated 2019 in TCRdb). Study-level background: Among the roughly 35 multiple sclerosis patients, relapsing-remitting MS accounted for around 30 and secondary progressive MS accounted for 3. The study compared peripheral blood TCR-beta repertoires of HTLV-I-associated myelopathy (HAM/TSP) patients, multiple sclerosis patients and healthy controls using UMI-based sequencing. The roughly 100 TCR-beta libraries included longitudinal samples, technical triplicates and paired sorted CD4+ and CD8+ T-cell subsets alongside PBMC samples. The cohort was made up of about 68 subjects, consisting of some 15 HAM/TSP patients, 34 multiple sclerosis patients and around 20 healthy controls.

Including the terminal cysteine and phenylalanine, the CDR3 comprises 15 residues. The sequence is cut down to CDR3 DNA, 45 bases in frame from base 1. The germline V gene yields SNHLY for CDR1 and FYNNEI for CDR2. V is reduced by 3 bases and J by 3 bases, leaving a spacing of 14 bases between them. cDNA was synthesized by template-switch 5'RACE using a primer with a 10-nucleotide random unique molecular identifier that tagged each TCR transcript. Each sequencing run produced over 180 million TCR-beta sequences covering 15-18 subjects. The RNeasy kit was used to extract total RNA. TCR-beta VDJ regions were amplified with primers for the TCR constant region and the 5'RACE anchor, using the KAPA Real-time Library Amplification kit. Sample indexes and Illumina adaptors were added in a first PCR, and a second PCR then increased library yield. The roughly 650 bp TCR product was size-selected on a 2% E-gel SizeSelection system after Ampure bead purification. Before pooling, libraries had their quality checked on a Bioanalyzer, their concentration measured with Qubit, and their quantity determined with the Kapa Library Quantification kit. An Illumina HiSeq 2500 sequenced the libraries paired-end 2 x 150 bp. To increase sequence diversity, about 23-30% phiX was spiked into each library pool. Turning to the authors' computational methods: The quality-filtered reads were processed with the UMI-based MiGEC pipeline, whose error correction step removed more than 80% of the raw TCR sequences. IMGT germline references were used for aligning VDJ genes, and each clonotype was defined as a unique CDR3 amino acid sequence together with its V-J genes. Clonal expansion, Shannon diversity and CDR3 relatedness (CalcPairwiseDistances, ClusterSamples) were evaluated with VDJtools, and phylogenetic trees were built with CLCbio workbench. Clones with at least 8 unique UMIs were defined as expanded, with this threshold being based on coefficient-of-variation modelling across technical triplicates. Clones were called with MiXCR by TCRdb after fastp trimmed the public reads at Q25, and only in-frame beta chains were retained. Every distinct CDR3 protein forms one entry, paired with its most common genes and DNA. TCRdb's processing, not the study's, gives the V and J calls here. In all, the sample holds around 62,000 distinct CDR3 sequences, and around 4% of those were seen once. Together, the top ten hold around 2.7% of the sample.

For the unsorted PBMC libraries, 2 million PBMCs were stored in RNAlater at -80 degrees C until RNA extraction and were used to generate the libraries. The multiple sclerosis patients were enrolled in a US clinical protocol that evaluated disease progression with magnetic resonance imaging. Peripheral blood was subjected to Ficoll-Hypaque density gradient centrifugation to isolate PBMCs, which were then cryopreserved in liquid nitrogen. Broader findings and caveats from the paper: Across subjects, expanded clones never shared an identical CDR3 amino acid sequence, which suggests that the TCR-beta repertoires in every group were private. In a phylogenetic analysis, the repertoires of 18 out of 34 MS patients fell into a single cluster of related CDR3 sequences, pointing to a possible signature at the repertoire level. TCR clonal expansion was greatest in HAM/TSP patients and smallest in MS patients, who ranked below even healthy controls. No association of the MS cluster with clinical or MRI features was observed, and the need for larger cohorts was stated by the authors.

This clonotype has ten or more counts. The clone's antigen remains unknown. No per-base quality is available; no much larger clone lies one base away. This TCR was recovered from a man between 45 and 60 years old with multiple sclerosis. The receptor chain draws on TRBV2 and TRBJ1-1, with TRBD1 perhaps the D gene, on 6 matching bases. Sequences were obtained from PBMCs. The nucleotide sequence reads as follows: TGTGCCAGCAGTGACGTTGGGGGGCTAGACACTGAAGCTTTCTTT. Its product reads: CASSDVGGLDTEAFF.